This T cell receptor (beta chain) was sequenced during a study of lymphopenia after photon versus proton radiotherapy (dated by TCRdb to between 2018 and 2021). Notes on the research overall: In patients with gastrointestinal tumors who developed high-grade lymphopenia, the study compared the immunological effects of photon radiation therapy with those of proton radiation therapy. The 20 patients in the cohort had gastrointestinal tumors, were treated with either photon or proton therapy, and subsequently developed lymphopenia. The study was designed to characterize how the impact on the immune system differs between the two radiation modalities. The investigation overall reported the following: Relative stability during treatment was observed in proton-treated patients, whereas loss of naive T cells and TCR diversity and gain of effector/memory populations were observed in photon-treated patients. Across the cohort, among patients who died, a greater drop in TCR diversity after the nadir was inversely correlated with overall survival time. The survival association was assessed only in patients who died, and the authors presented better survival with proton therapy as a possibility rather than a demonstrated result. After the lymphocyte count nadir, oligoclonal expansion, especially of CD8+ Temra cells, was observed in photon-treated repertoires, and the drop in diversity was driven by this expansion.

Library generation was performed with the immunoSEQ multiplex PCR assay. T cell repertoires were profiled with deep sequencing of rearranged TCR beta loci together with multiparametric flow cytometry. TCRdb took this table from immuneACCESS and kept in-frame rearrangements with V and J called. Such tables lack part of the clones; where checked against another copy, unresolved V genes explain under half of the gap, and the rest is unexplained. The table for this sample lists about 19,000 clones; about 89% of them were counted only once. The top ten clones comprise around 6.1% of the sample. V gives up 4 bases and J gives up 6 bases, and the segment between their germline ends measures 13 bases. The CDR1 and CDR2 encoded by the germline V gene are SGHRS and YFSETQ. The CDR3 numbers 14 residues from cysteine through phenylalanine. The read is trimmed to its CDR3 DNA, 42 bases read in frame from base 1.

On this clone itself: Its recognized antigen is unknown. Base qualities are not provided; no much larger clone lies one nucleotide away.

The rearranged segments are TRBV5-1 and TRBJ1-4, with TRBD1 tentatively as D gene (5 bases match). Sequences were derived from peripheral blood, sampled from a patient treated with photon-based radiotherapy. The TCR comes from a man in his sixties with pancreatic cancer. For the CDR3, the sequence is CASSPRGRDEKLFF. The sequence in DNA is TGCGCCAGCAGCCCCCGGGGCCGGGATGAAAAACTGTTTTTT.